Listed below are T cell receptor beta chains from one sample, sequenced in a study of glioma-infiltrating T cells. TCRdb re-analysed the multiplex PCR reads in MiXCR, keeping a single row per CDR3 protein. The repertoire holds about 110,000 distinct CDR3 sequences, 25% to 30% seen once, with under 45% in the top ten. Sequencing was performed on glioma tissue, nonneoplastic brain tissue, or PBMCs (not recorded which). The receptors were gathered from a human donor with low-grade glioma or glioblastoma, undergoing nonglioma brain surgery, or in good health (not recorded which). Each CDR3 is given with its conserved first and last residue. D genes are given only for firm matches. Clone size is stated in some rows and not others, as once, few, many or a class when expanded.

.	many	TRBV20-1	15	TRBJ2-7	TGCAGTGCTAGAGACCCCCAGCAGGCCTCCTACGAGCAGTACTTC	CSARDPQQASYEQYF
.	.	TRBV9	15	TRBJ2-7	TGTGCCAGCAGCGTAACGGGACCCCAAACCTACGAGCAGTACTTC	CASSVTGPQTYEQYF
TRBD1	many	TRBV6-5	16	TRBJ1-6	TGTGCCAGCAGTTACTCGACAGGACAGGGAAATTCACCCCTCCACTTT	CASSYSTGQGNSPLHF
TRBD2	few	TRBV5-1	14	TRBJ2-3	TGCGCCAGCACCCCCGGGACTAGCGGGGATACGCAGTATTTT	CASTPGTSGDTQYF
.	.	TRBV5-1	16	TRBJ1-1	TGCGCCAGCCGCCTCCGGGAGTCGAGCGCAACGACTGAAGCTTTCTTT	CASRLRESSATTEAFF
.	many	TRBV6-1	14	TRBJ1-1	TGTGCCAGCAGTTTAAATAGGGGGAACACTGAAGCTTTCTTT	CASSLNRGNTEAFF
TRBD1	.	TRBV6-2/TRBV6-3	15	TRBJ2-1	TGTTCCAGTTCCAGTGCAGGGGGCCAGTTTAATGAGCAGTTCTTC	CSSSSAGGQFNEQFF
TRBD2	.	TRBV19	15	TRBJ2-4	TGTGCCACCCAACTAGCGGGGGAAGCCAAAAACATTCAGTACTTC	CATQLAGEAKNIQYF
.	few	TRBV9	12	TRBJ2-3	TGTGCCAGCAGCGTAGGTGTAGATACGCAGTATTTT	CASSVGVDTQYF
TRBD1	few	TRBV5-1	14	TRBJ2-3	TGCGCCAGCAAATACACAGGGGCAACAGATACGCAGTATTTT	CASKYTGATDTQYF
.	few	TRBV28	11	TRBJ2-2	TGTGCCAGCAGTTTACCCCCCGGGCTGTTTTTT	CASSLPPGLFF
TRBD2	many	TRBV3-1	18	TRBJ2-3	TGTGCCAGCAGCCAAGTGTTTCGGCGGGAGGCCCACACAGATACGCAGTATTTT	CASSQVFRREAHTDTQYF
.	.	TRBV2	12	TRBJ1-2	TGTGCCAGCACTCCAGAGATCTATGGCTACACCTTC	CASTPEIYGYTF
.	.	TRBV20-1	14	TRBJ2-3	TGCAGTGCTAGAAAACGATTTAGCATAGATACGCAGTATTTT	CSARKRFSIDTQYF
.	many	TRBV4-3	15	TRBJ1-1	TGCGCCAGCAGCCGCCAATGGACGGCGAACACTGAAGCTTTCTTT	CASSRQWTANTEAFF
.	.	TRBV5-4	15	TRBJ2-1	TGTGCCAGCAGCGTAGCCTTGAGCTCCTACAATGAGCAGTTCTTC	CASSVALSSYNEQFF
TRBD2	many	TRBV20-1	14	TRBJ2-1	TGCAGTGCTAGTCGTCTAGCGGCCTACAATGAGCAGTTCTTC	CSASRLAAYNEQFF
.	many	TRBV29-1	14	TRBJ2-1	TGCAGCCCGGGGGACGTTTGGCGGAACAATGAGCAGTTCTTC	CSPGDVWRNNEQFF
TRBD1	many	TRBV19	14	TRBJ2-1	TGTGCCAGTGCGCCGGGACAGGGCAACAATGAGCAGTTCTTC	CASAPGQGNNEQFF
.	many	TRBV4-3	17	TRBJ1-1	TGCGCCAGCAGCCAAGCCGTTGGGGGGGCTTGGAACACTGAAGCTTTCTTT	CASSQAVGGAWNTEAFF
.	medium-sized	TRBV20-1	12	TRBJ1-1	TGCAGTGCTAGAGAAGAATCCGGCGGAGCTTTCTTT	CSAREESGGAFF
.	many	TRBV4-1	15	TRBJ1-1	TGCGCCAGCAGCCAAGATAGTGAGGGGAACACTGAAGCTTTCTTT	CASSQDSEGNTEAFF
.	many	TRBV7-6	14	TRBJ1-3	TGTGCCAGCAGCTTAGCCCGAGGAGGAAACACCATATATTTT	CASSLARGGNTIYF
TRBD1	few	TRBV19	15	TRBJ1-5	TGTGCCAGTAGTAGGGGACAGGCGTTTAATCAGCCCCAGCATTTT	CASSRGQAFNQPQHF
TRBD2	many	TRBV27	14	TRBJ2-7	TGTGCCAGCAGTCTCAGGGAGGGGACCTACGAGCAGTACTTC	CASSLREGTYEQYF
.	few	TRBV12-3/TRBV12-4	13	TRBJ2-2	TGTGCCAGCACTCTACGGAACACCGGGGAGCTGTTTTTT	CASTLRNTGELFF
.	many	TRBV11-2	14	TRBJ1-6	TGTGCCAGCAGCTCCGAAGGGCAATATTCACCCCTCCACTTT	CASSSEGQYSPLHF
TRBD2	.	TRBV10-3	17	TRBJ2-1	TGTGCCATCAGTCTTTTACCTACGGGGGGGGTCAATCATGAGCAGTTCTTC	CAISLLPTGGVNHEQFF
TRBD2	.	TRBV29-1	11	TRBJ2-1	TGCAGCGTAGGGACTAGCCTTGAGCAGTTCTTC	CSVGTSLEQFF
.	.	TRBV27	14	TRBJ1-2	TGTGCCAGCAGTTTATTGGGGGCAAACTATGGCTGCACCTTC	CASSLLGANYGCTF
TRBD2	many	TRBV9	16	TRBJ2-1	TGTGCCAGCAGCGTAAGGGCGGGGGGGATATACAATGAGCAGTTCTTC	CASSVRAGGIYNEQFF
.	.	TRBV5-1	13	TRBJ2-1	TGCGCCAGCAGCCCCGGGGACACCCCCGAGCAGTTCTTC	CASSPGDTPEQFF
.	many	TRBV7-2	12	TRBJ2-4	TGTGCCAGCAGCTTAGCGAGGAACATTCAGTACTTC	CASSLARNIQYF
.	many	TRBV19	16	TRBJ1-1	TGTGCCAGTAGTGTGGATGAACGGGGGAAGGACACTGAAGCTTTCTTT	CASSVDERGKDTEAFF
.	many	TRBV20-1	12	TRBJ2-5	TGCGCGGCGGGGGCCCCCCAAGAGACCCAGTACTTC	CAAGAPQETQYF
.	many	TRBV7-2	15	TRBJ1-3	TGTGCCAGCAGCTTAGAGTTAGCGTCTGGAAACACCATATATTTT	CASSLELASGNTIYF
TRBD2	.	TRBV9	17	TRBJ2-3	TGTGCCAGCAGCGTAGAGCCTAGCGGGAGGATCACAGATACGCAGTATTTT	CASSVEPSGRITDTQYF
TRBD1	many	TRBV10-3	16	TRBJ1-2	TGTGCCATCAGTGATACTATAGACAGGGGCGAGTATGGCTACACCTTC	CAISDTIDRGEYGYTF
TRBD2	once	TRBV12-3/TRBV12-4	15	TRBJ2-1	TGTGCCAGCATCCTGGAAGGGGACTACTACAATGAGCAGTTCTTC	CASILEGDYYNEQFF
.	many	TRBV18	12	TRBJ1-1	TGTGCCAGCTCACCTCTTCCGGACGAAGCTTTCTTT	CASSPLPDEAFF
.	many	TRBV24-1	13	TRBJ1-1	TGTGCCACCAGTCCAGGCCCGGGGACTGAAGCTTTCTTT	CATSPGPGTEAFF
.	.	TRBV14	15	TRBJ1-1	TGTGCCAGCAGCCAACTGACAGTGGTGAACACTGAAGCTTTCTTT	CASSQLTVVNTEAFF
TRBD2	many	TRBV10-3	15	TRBJ2-7	TGTGCCATCAGTCATAGCGGGACGTTTTCCTACGAGCAGTACTTC	CAISHSGTFSYEQYF
TRBD1	.	TRBV27	14	TRBJ1-4	TGTGCCAGCAGGCGGACAGGGGGCCATGAAAAACTGTTCTTT	CASRRTGGHEKLFF
.	once	TRBV29-1	11	TRBJ2-7	TGCAGTGCTACAGACTCCTACGAGCAGTACTTC	CSATDSYEQYF
.	many	TRBV12-3/TRBV12-4	13	TRBJ1-5	TGTGCCAGCCAGACATGGAGCAATCAGCCCCAGCATTTT	CASQTWSNQPQHF
TRBD1	few	TRBV3-1	15	TRBJ2-2	TGTGCCAGCAGCCCACAGGGGACGAACACCGGGGAGCTGTTTTTT	CASSPQGTNTGELFF
TRBD1	few	TRBV19	15	TRBJ2-1	TGTGCCAGTAGTACCGACAGGGGCTCCTACAATGAGCAGTTCTTC	CASSTDRGSYNEQFF
.	few	TRBV24-1	15	TRBJ2-2	TGTGCCACCAGTGATTCCCGGAATTCTCGCGGGGAGCTGTTTTTT	CATSDSRNSRGELFF
TRBD2	many	TRBV27	16	TRBJ2-1	TGTGCCAGCAGTCCGACTCTAGCGGGCGGCTACAATGAGCAGTTCTTC	CASSPTLAGGYNEQFF
TRBD1	many	TRBV6-2/TRBV6-3	13	TRBJ1-1	TGTGCCAGCAGTTACACAGGGGGCACTGAAGCTTTCTTT	CASSYTGGTEAFF
.	.	TRBV2	12	TRBJ2-3	TGTGCCAGCACTCGGGACTCCCGGGCGCAGTATTTT	CASTRDSRAQYF
TRBD1	many	TRBV7-2	13	TRBJ2-7	TGTGCCAGCAGCCGGGGACAGGCCTACGAGCAGTACTTC	CASSRGQAYEQYF
.	many	TRBV7-6	13	TRBJ2-1	TGTGCCAGCAGCTCTGCCAGGTACAATGAGCAGTTCTTC	CASSSARYNEQFF
TRBD1	.	TRBV6-6	18	TRBJ1-1	TGTGCCAGCAGCTACGCGACCGGGACAGCGAGTCCGAACACTGAAGCTTTCTTT	CASSYATGTASPNTEAFF